What follows are 11 T cell receptor beta chains derived from one specimen sequenced in a study of cytomegalovirus exposure and HLA in healthy donors. PCR primers comprised 60 Vbeta and 13 Jbeta primers. Assay used: immunoSEQ multiplex PCR; TCRdb lists only in-frame clones, some missing. The repertoire has about 130,000 clones, roughly 71% of them found once; the top ten carry 5.5% to 7.5%. The sequenced material came from PBMCs. These receptors were taken from a woman between 50 and 59 years old in good health and CMV-seropositive.

A single count supports this clone. The rearrangement uses TRBV4-2 and TRBJ1-2; possible D gene TRBD1, 5 bases. V was clipped by 4 bases and J by 6 bases, with 15 bases between them. The CDR3 runs 14 residues. Looked up from germline, CDR1 is LGHNA and CDR2 is YNFKEQ. CDR3 sequence (DNA): TGTGCCAGCAGCCGCAATCCAGGGTTGGATGGCTACACCTTC. Its protein product is CASSRNPGLDGYTF.

This clone was found a few times. The chain combines TRBV4-1 with TRBJ1-5; weak D call: TRBD1 (6 bases). V lost 4 bases to trimming and J lost 5 bases, with 12 bases between them. Germline V gene sequence: CDR1 MGHRA, CDR2 YSYEKL. This CDR3 is 14 amino acids long. DNA for the CDR3: TGCGCCAGCAGCCCCGACAGGACGGATCAGCCCCAGCATTTT. Translated: CASSPDRTDQPQHF.

The rearrangement uses TRBV2 and TRBJ2-2; 7 positions match TRBD1. Trimming removed 10 bases from V and 6 bases from J; junction bases left unmatched: 14. The CDR3 extends over 15 amino acids. CDR1 and CDR2 (germline): SNHLY, FYNNEI. This chain's CDR3 is CATLFTGDRAGELFF. CDR3 in DNA: TGTGCCACTTTGTTTACAGGGGATCGGGCCGGGGAGCTGTTTTTT.

The chain uses TRBV19 and TRBJ1-6, with D tentatively TRBD1 (5 bases). This CDR3 has 13 residues. Germline CDR1 is LNHDA and CDR2 is SQIVND (reference sequence). Trimming pared 8 bases from V and 8 bases from J, leaving 13 bases between. Here the CDR3 reads CASADIFDSPLHF. As DNA, the CDR3 is TGTGCCAGTGCGGACATCTTTGATTCACCCCTCCACTTT.

This clone appeared a single time. J is TRBJ2-2 and V is TRBV9; the match to TRBD2 covers 8 bases. CDR1 is SGDLS, CDR2 YYNGEE, per germline. With 4 bases clipped from V and 4 bases from J, the junction kept 9 bases outside the gene matches. This CDR3 has 16 residues. As DNA, the CDR3 is TGTGCCAGCAGCCCACGGAGCGGGGGTATCACCGGGGAGCTGTTTTTT. The encoded protein is CASSPRSGGITGELFF.

The J gene is TRBJ1-1, the V gene TRBV6-6; TRBD1 matches 8 bases. This CDR3 region has 15 residues. Germline V gene sequence: CDR1 MNHNY, CDR2 SVGAGI (reference sequence). The trim removed 6 bases at V and 4 bases at J, leaving 10 bases unmatched. DNA for the CDR3: TGTGCCAGCAGCCGAGCCGGGACAGGTCGCACTGAAGCTTTCTTT. Its translation: CASSRAGTGRTEAFF.

This clone was picked up one time. The rearrangement uses TRBV27 and TRBJ1-5, with D possibly being TRBD1 (5 bases). V shed 7 bases and J shed 0 bases, with 19 bases lying between them. The germline V gene encodes CDR1 MNHEY and CDR2 SMNVEV (reference sequence). There are 17 residues in the CDR3. The CDR3: CASKGPLRPYSNQPQHF. The CDR3 coding sequence is TGTGCCAGCAAGGGGCCCCTACGTCCCTATAGCAATCAGCCCCAGCATTTT.

This chain links TRBV2 with TRBJ1-1; D ambiguous. CDR1 is SNHLY, CDR2 FYNNEI, per germline. The CDR3 runs to 14 residues. V shed 4 bases and J shed 1 base, with 10 bases lying between them. The DNA for the CDR3 is TGTGCCAGCAGTGGGCGTCGGGGGAACACTGAAGCTTTCTTT. Protein: CASSGRRGNTEAFF.

This chain uses TRBV27 with TRBJ2-2; the D gene is possibly TRBD2 (5 bases). The CDR3 spans 11 residues. Per the germline V gene, CDR1 is MNHEY and CDR2 is SMNVEV (reference sequence). Trimming stripped 8 bases from V and 4 bases from J, with 5 bases between. The CDR3 loop reads CASAGTGELFF. CDR3 coding DNA: TGTGCCAGCGCGGGCACCGGGGAGCTGTTTTTT.

The chain couples TRBV7-6 to TRBJ2-5; the match to TRBD2 covers 7 bases. Germline V lookup: CDR1 SGHVS, CDR2 FNYEAQ. This CDR3 has 14 residues. With V trimmed by 1 base and J by 5 bases, 4 bases remained unmatched. The CDR3 DNA reads TGTGCCAGCAGCTTAGGCGGGGGACGGGAGACCCAGTACTTC. This codes for CASSLGGGRETQYF.

This chain uses TRBV11-2 with TRBJ2-5; TRBD2 agrees at 14 bases. The CDR3 covers 16 residues. V lost 5 bases to trimming and J lost 5 bases; unmatched junction nucleotides: 7. Per germline, CDR1 SGHAT and CDR2 FQNNGV. This CDR3 reads CASSPRLAGGRETQYF. DNA of the CDR3: TGTGCCAGCAGCCCCCGACTAGCGGGGGGGCGGGAGACCCAGTACTTC.